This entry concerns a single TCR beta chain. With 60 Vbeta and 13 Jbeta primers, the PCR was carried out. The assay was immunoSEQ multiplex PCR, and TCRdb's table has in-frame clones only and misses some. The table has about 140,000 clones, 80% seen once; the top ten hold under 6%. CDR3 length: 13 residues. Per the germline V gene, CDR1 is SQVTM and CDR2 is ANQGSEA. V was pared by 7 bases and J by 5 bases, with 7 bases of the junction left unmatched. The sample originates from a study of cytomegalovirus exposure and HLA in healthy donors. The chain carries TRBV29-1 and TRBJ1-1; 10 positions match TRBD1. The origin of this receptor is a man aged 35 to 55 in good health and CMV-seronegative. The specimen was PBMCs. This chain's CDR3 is CSGRQGAGTEAFF. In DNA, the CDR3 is TGCAGCGGCCGACAGGGGGCAGGGACTGAAGCTTTCTTT.